Here is one T cell receptor (beta chain) with its context. Its antigen is currently unknown. The record originates from a study of blood T cells in healthy people across ages. PCR was performed a second time for about 6 to 12 cycles using a sample-barcoded 5' primer and a J-beta primer mix. MiXCR, run by TCRdb on the 5' RACE reads, gives a single entry per CDR3 protein. The top ten hold about 13% of the sample, which has about 620,000 distinct CDR3 sequences, about 50% seen once. CDR1 and CDR2 from the germline V gene are SQVTM and ANQGSEA. Trimming removed 6 bases at V and 7 bases at J, with 22 bases between. This CDR3 is 15 amino acids long. Study-level findings and limits: Age advanced and TCR beta diversity per million T cells fell, roughly linearly. Across samples, TCR beta diversity tracked strongly with naive T cell percentage. Diversity was higher, and naive CD4+ cells more numerous, in long-lived donors than in aged donors.

The sequenced sample consisted of blood. The rearrangement uses TRBV29-1 and TRBJ2-1; TRBD1 is a possible D gene (6 bases). The clonotype comes from a woman older than 75 in good health. The CDR3 DNA sequence: TGCAGCGTCCCAGCCCACAGGGTTGGTGGGAATGAGCAGTTCTTC. Translation: CSVPAHRVGGNEQFF.